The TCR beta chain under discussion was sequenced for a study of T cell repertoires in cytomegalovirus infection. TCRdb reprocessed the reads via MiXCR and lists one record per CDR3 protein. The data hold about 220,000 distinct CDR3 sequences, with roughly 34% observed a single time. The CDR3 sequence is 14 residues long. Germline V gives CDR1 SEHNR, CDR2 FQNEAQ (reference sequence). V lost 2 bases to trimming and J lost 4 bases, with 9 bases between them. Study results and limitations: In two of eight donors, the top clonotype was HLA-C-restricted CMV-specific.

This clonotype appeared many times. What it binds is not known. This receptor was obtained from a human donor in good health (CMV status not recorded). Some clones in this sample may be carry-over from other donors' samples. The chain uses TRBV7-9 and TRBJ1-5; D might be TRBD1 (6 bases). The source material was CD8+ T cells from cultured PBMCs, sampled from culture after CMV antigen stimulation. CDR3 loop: CASSLQGQNQPQHF. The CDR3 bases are TGTGCCAGCAGCTTACAGGGGCAAAATCAGCCCCAGCATTTT.